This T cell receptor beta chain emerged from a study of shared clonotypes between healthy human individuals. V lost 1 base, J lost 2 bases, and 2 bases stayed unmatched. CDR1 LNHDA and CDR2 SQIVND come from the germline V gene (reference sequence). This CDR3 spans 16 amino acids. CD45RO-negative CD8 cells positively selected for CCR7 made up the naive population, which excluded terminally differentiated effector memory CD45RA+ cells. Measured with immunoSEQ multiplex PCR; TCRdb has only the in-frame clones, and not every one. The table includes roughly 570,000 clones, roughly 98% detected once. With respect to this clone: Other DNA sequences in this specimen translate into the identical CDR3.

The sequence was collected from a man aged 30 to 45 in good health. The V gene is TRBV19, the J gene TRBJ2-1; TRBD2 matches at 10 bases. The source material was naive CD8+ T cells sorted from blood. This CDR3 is CASSIGGLAAYNEQFF. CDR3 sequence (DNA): TGTGCCAGTAGTATAGGCGGACTAGCGGCCTACAATGAGCAGTTCTTC.